This is a list of T cell receptor beta chains from one sample in a study of response to subunit inactivated influenza vaccine. TCRdb called the RT-PCR reads again in MiXCR, with one record for every CDR3 protein. Of 490,000 or so distinct CDR3 sequences detected, approximately 7.7% appear once; the ten largest clones hold under 15%. The source was PBMCs from blood, collected roughly 24 months after vaccination. Every receptor here comes from a man between 50 and 69 years old who received an inactivated influenza vaccine. CDR3s include the opening cysteine and the closing phenylalanine or tryptophan. The D gene is left open where the match is weak. The size of a clone is reported for some rows only, either as once, few or many, or as a class for expanded clones.

CASSAKVIYEQYF	.	TRBJ2-7	TRBV19	.
CSAEPGLAAYNEQFF	TRBD2	TRBJ2-1	TRBV20-1	.
CSARGLQSSYNEQFF	.	TRBJ2-1	TRBV20-1	.
CASSSDFRGGYTF	.	TRBJ1-2	TRBV12-3/TRBV12-4	.
CASSQGRTVEQYF	.	TRBJ2-7	TRBV14	few
CSVGAGGNQPQHF	.	TRBJ1-5	TRBV29-1	.
CSAQRQGGANVLTF	TRBD1	TRBJ2-6	TRBV20-1	few
CASSHGGGRGAPAGELFF	TRBD2	TRBJ2-2	TRBV4-3	few
CATSVSSGRLGETQYF	TRBD2	TRBJ2-5	TRBV24-1	.
CASSRGGTYEQYF	.	TRBJ2-7	TRBV7-6	many
CSVTSGNTDTQYF	TRBD2	TRBJ2-3	TRBV20-1	many
CASSQTLSFSYNEQFF	.	TRBJ2-1	TRBV14	few
CASTKFSTLLLFF	.	TRBJ2-2	TRBV12-3/TRBV12-4	few
CASSLDRADEKLFF	.	TRBJ1-4	TRBV5-1	few
CASSTPLAAQETQYF	TRBD2	TRBJ2-5	TRBV12-3/TRBV12-4	many
CSARDIDRAGTEAFF	TRBD1	TRBJ1-1	TRBV20-1	few
CSARLPSQPNYGYTF	.	TRBJ1-2	TRBV20-1	few
CASSHRDSRGYTF	TRBD1	TRBJ1-2	TRBV19	few
CASSLGTSGSQYF	TRBD2	TRBJ2-5	TRBV28	few
CASSLGTAMAFENEQFF	TRBD1	TRBJ2-1	TRBV7-9	few
CASSTGWDTTNTEAFF	.	TRBJ1-1	TRBV5-1	many
CACLVERGQGINSPLHF	TRBD1	TRBJ1-6	TRBV30	.
CASSQASGLYGYTF	.	TRBJ1-2	TRBV14	.
CASSRDSFREQFF	TRBD1	TRBJ2-1	TRBV28	many
CSVELLGTGSYNEQFF	.	TRBJ2-1	TRBV29-1	many
CSARDGRGGRDTQYF	.	TRBJ2-3	TRBV20-1	few
CSVATGQGARNEQFF	TRBD1	TRBJ2-1	TRBV29-1	many
CSAKTGETQYF	.	TRBJ2-5	TRBV20-1	few
CASSQEGQRSGNTIYF	TRBD1	TRBJ1-3	TRBV4-1	many
CASSFGSGGTYNEQFF	.	TRBJ2-1	TRBV7-9	few
CASSRPGELFF	.	TRBJ2-2	TRBV6-2/TRBV6-3	many
CASSYRAATTGQSPLHF	.	TRBJ1-6	TRBV6-5	.
CASSPLGGQPYNEQFF	.	TRBJ2-1	TRBV28	many
CASSPSGTTDTQYF	.	TRBJ2-3	TRBV7-8	few
CASSDPSMTGANVLTF	.	TRBJ2-6	TRBV2	few
CAWSVGQYSGNTIYF	.	TRBJ1-3	TRBV30	few
CAIKRTDNSPLHF	.	TRBJ1-6	TRBV12-3/TRBV12-4	few
CASSLGRYGQETQYF	.	TRBJ2-5	TRBV7-9	many
CASSLIMNNEQFF	.	TRBJ2-1	TRBV7-3	.
CASSSRTAKNTEAFF	.	TRBJ1-1	TRBV6-5	few
CASSPRGGEADTQYF	TRBD2	TRBJ2-3	TRBV18	many